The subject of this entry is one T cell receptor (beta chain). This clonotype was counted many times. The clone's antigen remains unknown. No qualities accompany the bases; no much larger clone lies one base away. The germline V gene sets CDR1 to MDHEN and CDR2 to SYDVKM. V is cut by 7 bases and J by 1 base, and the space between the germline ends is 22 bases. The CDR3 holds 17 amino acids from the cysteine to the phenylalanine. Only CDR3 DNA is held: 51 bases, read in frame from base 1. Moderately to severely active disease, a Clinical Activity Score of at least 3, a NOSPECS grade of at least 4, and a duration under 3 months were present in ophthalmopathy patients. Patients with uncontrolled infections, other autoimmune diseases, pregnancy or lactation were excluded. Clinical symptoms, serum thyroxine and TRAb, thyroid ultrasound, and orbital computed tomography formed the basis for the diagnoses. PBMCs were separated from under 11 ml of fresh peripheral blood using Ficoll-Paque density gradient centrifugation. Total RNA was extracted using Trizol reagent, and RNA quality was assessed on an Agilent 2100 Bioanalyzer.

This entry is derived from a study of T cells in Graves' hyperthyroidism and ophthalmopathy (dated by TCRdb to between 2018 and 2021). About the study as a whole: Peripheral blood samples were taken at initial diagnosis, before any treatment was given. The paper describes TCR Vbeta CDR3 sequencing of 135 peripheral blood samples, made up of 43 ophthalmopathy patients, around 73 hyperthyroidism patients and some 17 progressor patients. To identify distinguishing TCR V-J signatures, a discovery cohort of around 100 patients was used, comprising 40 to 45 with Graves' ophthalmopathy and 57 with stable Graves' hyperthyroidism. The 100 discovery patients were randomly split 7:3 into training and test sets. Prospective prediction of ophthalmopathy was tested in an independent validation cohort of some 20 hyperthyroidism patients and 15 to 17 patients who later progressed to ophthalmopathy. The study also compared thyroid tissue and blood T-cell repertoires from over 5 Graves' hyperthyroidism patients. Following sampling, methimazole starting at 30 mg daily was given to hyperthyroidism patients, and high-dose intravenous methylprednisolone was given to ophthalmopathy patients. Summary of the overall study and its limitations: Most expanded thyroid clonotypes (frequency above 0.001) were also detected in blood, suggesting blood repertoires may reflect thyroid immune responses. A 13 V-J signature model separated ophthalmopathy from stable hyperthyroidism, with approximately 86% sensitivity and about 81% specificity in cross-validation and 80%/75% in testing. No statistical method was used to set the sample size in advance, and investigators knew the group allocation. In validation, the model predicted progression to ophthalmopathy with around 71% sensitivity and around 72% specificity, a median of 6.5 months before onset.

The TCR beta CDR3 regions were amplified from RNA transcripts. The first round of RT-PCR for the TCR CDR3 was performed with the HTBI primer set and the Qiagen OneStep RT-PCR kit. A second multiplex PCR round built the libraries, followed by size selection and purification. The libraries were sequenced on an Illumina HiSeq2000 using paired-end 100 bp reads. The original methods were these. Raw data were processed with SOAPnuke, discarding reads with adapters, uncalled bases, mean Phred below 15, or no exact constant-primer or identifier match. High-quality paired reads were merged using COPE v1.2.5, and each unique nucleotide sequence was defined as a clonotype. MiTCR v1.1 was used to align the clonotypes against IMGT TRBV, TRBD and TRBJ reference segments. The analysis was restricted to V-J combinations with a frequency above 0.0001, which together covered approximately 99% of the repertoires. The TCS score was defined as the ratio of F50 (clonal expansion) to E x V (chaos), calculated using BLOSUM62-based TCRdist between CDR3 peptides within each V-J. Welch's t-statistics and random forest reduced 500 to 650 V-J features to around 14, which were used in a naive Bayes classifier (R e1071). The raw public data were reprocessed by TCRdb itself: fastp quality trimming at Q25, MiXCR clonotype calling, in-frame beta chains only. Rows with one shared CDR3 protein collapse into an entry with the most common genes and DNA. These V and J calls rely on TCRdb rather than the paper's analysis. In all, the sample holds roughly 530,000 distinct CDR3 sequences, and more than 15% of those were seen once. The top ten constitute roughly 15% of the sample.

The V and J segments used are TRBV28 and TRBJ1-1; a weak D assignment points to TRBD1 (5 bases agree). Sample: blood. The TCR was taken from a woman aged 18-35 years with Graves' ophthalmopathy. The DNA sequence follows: TGTGCCAGCACCGAATTCCGGACGACAGCTGAGAACACTGAAGCTTTCTTT. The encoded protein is CASTEFRTTAENTEAFF.